Below, one T cell receptor (beta chain) is given with its context. The antigen remains undetermined. At one boundary the junction diverges from the germline segment, which might be a read error. These data come from a study of post-analysis software for immune sequencing data. Prepared TCR beta cDNA libraries contained unique molecular identifiers. Input amounts of 1 to 10 million T cells were used. These gave about 500,000 cDNA molecules, so each molecule approximated one T cell. TCRdb passed the PCR reads through MiXCR, listing each CDR3 protein once. The sample consists of 800,000 to 950,000 distinct CDR3 sequences, around 50% of them appearing once. General study points: Normalized Chao1 diversity was significantly reduced in patients versus controls. Patients showed TRBV5-6, TRBV5-1 and TRBV20-1 among about five TRBV segments more frequent than in controls.

Germline V CDR1 and CDR2: MNHEY, SMNVEV (reference sequence). There are 15 residues in the CDR3. The clonotype comes from a girl aged 10-17 years with multiple sclerosis. Source material: blood. The J gene is TRBJ2-7, the V gene TRBV27, with 12 bases lining up with TRBD2. CDR3 coding DNA: TGTGCCATCAGTCTTCTAGCGGGGGGGACCTACGAGCAGTACTTC. Translating gives CAISLLAGGTYEQYF.